The TCR beta chain described here comes from a study of blood T cell repertoires in COVID-19. Per the study methods: Reference gene primer amplification gave estimated nucleated cell counts. Assay used: immunoSEQ multiplex PCR; TCRdb lists only in-frame clones, some missing. That table furnishes V, J and clone size, whereas the DNA furnished D and trimming. The sample includes about 250,000 clones, about 82% of them seen just once. Trimming took 4 bases from V and 9 from J, leaving 19 bases between them. Germline V gene sequence: CDR1 SNHLY, CDR2 FYNNEI. This CDR3 has 15 amino acids. During active infection, Seattle patients enrolled and were then monitored through disease.

The specimen was peripheral blood. The chain carries TRBV2 and TRBJ2-1; D uncertain. This sequence was found in a woman aged 80 or older with COVID-19, enrolled during active disease. For the CDR3, the DNA is TGTGCCAGCAGTGCGACTCCCAGAGGTCCCAGTGAGCAGTTCTTC. Protein product: CASSATPRGPSEQFF.